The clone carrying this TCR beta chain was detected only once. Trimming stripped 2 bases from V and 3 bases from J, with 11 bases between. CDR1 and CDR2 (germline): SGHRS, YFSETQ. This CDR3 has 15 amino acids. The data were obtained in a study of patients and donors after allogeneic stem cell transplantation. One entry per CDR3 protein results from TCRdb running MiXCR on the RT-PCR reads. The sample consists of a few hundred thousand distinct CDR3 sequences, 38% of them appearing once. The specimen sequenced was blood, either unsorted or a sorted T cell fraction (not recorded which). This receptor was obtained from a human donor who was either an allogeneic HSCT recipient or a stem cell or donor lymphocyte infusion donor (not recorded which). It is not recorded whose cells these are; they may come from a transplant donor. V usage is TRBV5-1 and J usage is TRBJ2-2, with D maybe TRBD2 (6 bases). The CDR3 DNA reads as TGCGCCAGCAGCTTTAGCGGAGCTGACACCGGGGAGCTGTTTTTT. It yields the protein CASSFSGADTGELFF.